The 9 T cell receptor beta chains given below trace back to one sample, sequenced in a study of T cells in tuberculosis listed by TCRdb under 2018. Libraries came from the immunoSEQ multiplex PCR assay. TCRdb mirrors the immuneACCESS table, restricted to in-frame sequences. Some clones are absent from its copies; in checked studies, under half trace to an unresolved V gene, and the reason for the others is unknown. The sample records over 25,000 clones, 90% of which are singletons. The ten largest clones represent 5.5% to 6.5% of the sample. The source material was PBMCs. The receptors here all came from a donor under 30 with latent tuberculosis or without tuberculosis infection.

The chain recombines TRBV2 with TRBJ1-6; D gene uncertain. Germline assignment: CDR1 SNHLY and CDR2 FYNNEI. Trimming cost V 4 bases and J 8 bases, with 9 bases left between them. This CDR3 comprises 13 residues. The CDR3 reads CASSGNSYSPLHF. The CDR3 nucleotides are TGTGCCAGCAGTGGGAACAGTTATTCACCCCTCCACTTT.

This chain uses TRBV27 with TRBJ2-5; 8 bases match TRBD2. This CDR3 contains 15 residues. V gave up 6 bases and J gave up 4 bases; unmatched junction bases: 10. The germline CDR1 and CDR2 sequences are MNHEY and SMNVEV (reference sequence). The CDR3 region is CASRRPGLVGETQYF. In DNA form, the CDR3 reads TGTGCCAGCAGAAGACCGGGACTAGTGGGAGAGACCCAGTACTTC.

The rearrangement uses TRBV7-9 and TRBJ2-2, with 7 positions matching TRBD2. Losses at the gene ends were 4 bases for V and 4 bases for J; bases not matched to a gene: 6. Germline V CDR1 and CDR2: SEHNR, FQNEAQ (reference sequence). This CDR3 has 15 amino acids. CDR3 nucleotides: TGTGCCAGCAGCTCGACTAGCATAGGCACCGGGGAGCTGTTTTTT. It is translated as CASSSTSIGTGELFF.

The V gene is TRBV7-3, the J gene TRBJ1-3; D gene uncertain. Germline values: CDR1 SGHTA, CDR2 FQGTGA. V was trimmed by 1 base and J by 0 bases, leaving 7 bases between them. This CDR3 is 15 amino acids long. CDR3 DNA: TGTGCCAGCAGCTTAAACTCGATCTCTGGAAACACCATATATTTT. Its protein product is CASSLNSISGNTIYF.

This chain joins TRBV5-1 and TRBJ1-2, with D unresolved. Deletions cut 5 bases from V and 3 bases from J, with 11 bases between. In germline, CDR1 is SGHRS, CDR2 YFSETQ. The CDR3 is 13 residues long. CDR3 residues: CASRIGGDYGYTF. As DNA, the CDR3 is TGCGCCAGCAGGATAGGAGGCGACTATGGCTACACCTTC.

J is TRBJ2-5 and V is TRBV27; TRBD2 aligns across 11 bases. The CDR3 contains 15 residues. Germline lookup yields CDR1 MNHEY and CDR2 SMNVEV (reference sequence). V gave up 7 bases and J gave up 3 bases; unmatched junction bases: 7. CDR3 in DNA: TGTGCCAGCAACCAACGGGGACTAGCGGAAGAGACCCAGTACTTC. Translation gives CASNQRGLAEETQYF.

About this clone: The sample carries other DNA sequences with the same CDR3. The V and J genes are TRBV27 and TRBJ2-7; 11 bases fit TRBD1. There are 14 residues in the CDR3. Germline CDR1 and CDR2: MNHEY and SMNVEV (reference sequence). J lost 3 bases, V lost 6 bases, and 4 bases had no gene match. The CDR3 is CASSSGTGGYEQYF. DNA of the CDR3: TGTGCCAGCAGCTCCGGGACAGGGGGCTACGAGCAGTACTTC.

The chain employs TRBV4-2 and TRBJ2-3, with D unresolved. Deletions cut 1 base from V and 2 bases from J, with 10 bases between. CDR1 and CDR2 (germline): LGHNA, YNFKEQ. The CDR3 runs to 15 residues. Here the CDR3 reads CASSQGQTVTDTQYF. In DNA, the CDR3 is TGTGCCAGCAGCCAAGGACAAACTGTCACAGATACGCAGTATTTT.

V is TRBV5-4 and J is TRBJ1-1, with D uncertain. The CDR3 is 14 amino acids. CDR1 SGHNT and CDR2 YYREEE come from the germline V gene (reference sequence). V dropped 0 bases and J dropped 3 bases, with 9 bases sitting between them. CDR3 sequence reads: CASSLAGKDTEAFF. CDR3 coding DNA: TGTGCCAGCAGCTTGGCCGGGAAAGACACTGAAGCTTTCTTT.